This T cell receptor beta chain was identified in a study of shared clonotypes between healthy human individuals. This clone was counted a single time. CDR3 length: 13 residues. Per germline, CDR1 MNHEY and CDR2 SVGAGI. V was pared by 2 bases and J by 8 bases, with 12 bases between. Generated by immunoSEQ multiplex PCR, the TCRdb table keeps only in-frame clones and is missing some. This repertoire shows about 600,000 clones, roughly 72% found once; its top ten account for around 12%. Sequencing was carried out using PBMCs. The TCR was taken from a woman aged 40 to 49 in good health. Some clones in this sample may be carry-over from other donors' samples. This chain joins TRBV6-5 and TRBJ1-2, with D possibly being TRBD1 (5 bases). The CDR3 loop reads CASSYQDTWGYTF. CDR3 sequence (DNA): TGTGCCAGCAGTTACCAGGACACATGGGGCTACACCTTC.